One T cell receptor (beta chain) is described in this entry. Its antigen target is currently unknown. The record has no base qualities; no much larger clone is one base away. This record comes from a study of CD8 T cells in ankylosing spondylitis (dated by TCRdb to about 2017). Regarding the research as a whole: To find TCR variants linked to disease, the study profiled T cell receptor beta repertoires in ankylosing spondylitis patients and healthy donors. The whole study cohort included some 100 healthy donors and 25 ankylosing spondylitis patients. Peripheral blood samples were taken, and synovial fluid was additionally collected from ankylosing spondylitis patients.

Instrument used: Illumina HiSeq 2500. Quantitative 5'-RACE with molecular barcodes was the method used to prepare the TCR beta libraries. As for how the authors treated the data: Disease-linked TCR variants were identified with a new computational method built on a probabilistic model of VDJ rearrangement. The public sequencing data were trimmed at Q25 with fastp and processed into clonotypes with MiXCR by TCRdb, which kept only in-frame beta chains. Each CDR3 protein appears once, grouped with its most common genes and DNA. The V and J calls, along with clone size, are taken from TCRdb and not from the paper's own processing. This sample has more than 650,000 distinct CDR3 sequences in its table, and about 12% of those were observed once. Less than 0.65% of the sample lies in the top ten. Measured from the cysteine to the phenylalanine, the CDR3 is 15 residues long. Here the CDR3 DNA is all that survives: 45 bases in frame from base 1. The V and J ends are trimmed by 3 bases and 9 bases, leaving 18 bases between them. Sequences MNHNS (CDR1) and SASEGT (CDR2) are obtained from the germline V gene.

The full study reports these points: Blood from ankylosing spondylitis patients appeared to be characterized by a TCR beta motif composed of 7 to 9 highly homologous amino acid variants. The disease-linked clones were reported as significantly enriched in matched synovial fluid samples from ankylosing spondylitis patients. The disease-linked clones showed a CD8+ phenotype and occurred at relatively low frequencies in peripheral blood. Some of the motif variants had been reported before in the synovial fluid and blood of reactive arthritis patients, a finding that suggests common disease-initiation mechanisms.

The sequence derives from a male donor with ankylosing spondylitis. This chain joins TRBV6-1 to TRBJ2-4; the D gene is tentatively TRBD1 or TRBD2, each matching 5 bases. The sample comprised blood, either unsorted or a sorted T cell fraction (not recorded which). The nucleotide sequence reads as follows: TGTGCCAGCAGTGATAAACCGGGACGCAAGGCCATTCAGTACTTC. Translated, it gives CASSDKPGRKAIQYF.